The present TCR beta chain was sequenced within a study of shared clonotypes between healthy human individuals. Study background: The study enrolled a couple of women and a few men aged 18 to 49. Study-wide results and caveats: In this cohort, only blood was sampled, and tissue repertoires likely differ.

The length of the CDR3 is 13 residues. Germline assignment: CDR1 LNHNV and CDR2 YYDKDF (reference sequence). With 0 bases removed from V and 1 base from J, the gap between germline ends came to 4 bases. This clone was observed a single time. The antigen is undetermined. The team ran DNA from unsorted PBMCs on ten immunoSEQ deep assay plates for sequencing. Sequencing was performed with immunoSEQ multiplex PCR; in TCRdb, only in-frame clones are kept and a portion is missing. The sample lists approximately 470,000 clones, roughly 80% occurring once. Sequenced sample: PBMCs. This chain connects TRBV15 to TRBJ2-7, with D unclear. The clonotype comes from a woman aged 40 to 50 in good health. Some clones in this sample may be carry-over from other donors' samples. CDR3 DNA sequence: TGTGCCACCAGCAGAGAGAGGTCCTACGAGCAGTACTTC. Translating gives CATSRERSYEQYF. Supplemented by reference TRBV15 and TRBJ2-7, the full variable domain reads DAMVIQNPRYQVTQFGKPVTLSCSQTLNHNVMYWYQQKSSQAPKLLFHYYDKDFNNEADTPDNFQSRRPNTSFCFLDIRSPGLGDTAMYLCATSRERSYEQYFGPGTRLTVT.